This T cell receptor (beta chain) was captured by sequencing in a study of cytomegalovirus exposure and HLA in healthy donors. This CDR3 has 13 residues. Germline values: CDR1 SGDLS, CDR2 YYNGEE. Germline trimming cut 4 bases from V and 4 bases from J; bases unmatched to any gene: 2. A multiplex PCR was run with 60 Vbeta primers and 13 Jbeta primers. The protocol was immunoSEQ multiplex PCR, while the TCRdb copy is restricted to in-frame clones and leaves out a portion. The sample has hundreds of thousands of clones; about 75% are singletons. Material: PBMCs. The chain combines TRBV9 with TRBJ1-2; 9 positions match TRBD1. The sequence derives from a male donor in good health and CMV-seronegative. This chain's CDR3 is CASSQQGAYGYTF. CDR3 bases: TGTGCCAGCAGCCAACAGGGGGCCTATGGCTACACCTTC.